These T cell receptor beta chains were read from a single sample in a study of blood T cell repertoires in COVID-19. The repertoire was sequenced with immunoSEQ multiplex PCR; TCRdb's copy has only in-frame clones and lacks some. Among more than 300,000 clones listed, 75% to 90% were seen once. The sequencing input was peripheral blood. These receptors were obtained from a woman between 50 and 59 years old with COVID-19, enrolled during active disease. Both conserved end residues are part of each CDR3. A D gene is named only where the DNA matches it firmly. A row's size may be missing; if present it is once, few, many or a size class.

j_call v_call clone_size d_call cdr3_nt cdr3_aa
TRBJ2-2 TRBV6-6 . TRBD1 TGTGCCAGCAGCCGAAAATATGCCGGACAGGGAAACACCGGGGAGCTGTTTTTT CASSRKYAGQGNTGELFF
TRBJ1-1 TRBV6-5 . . TGTGCCAGCAGTTACGGGGGCTCCCGTCGAGAAGCTTTCTTT CASSYGGSRREAFF
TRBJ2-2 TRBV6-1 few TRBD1 TGTGCCAGCAGTGAATGGGACAGGGGGAACACCGGGGAGCTGTTTTTT CASSEWDRGNTGELFF
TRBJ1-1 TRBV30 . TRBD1 TGTGCCTGGAGTGTGGGACAGGGGTTTACTGAAGCTTTCTTT CAWSVGQGFTEAFF
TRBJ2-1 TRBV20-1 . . TGCAGTGCTAGTGGGAGGCACAATGAGCAGTTCTTC CSASGRHNEQFF
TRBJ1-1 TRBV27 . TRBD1 TGTGCCAGCAGTGTACAGGGGCGAGGTGAAAGTGTCACTGAAGCTTTCTTT CASSVQGRGESVTEAFF
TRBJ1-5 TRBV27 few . TGTGCCAGCGGGCCCTTTGATCAGCCCCAGCATTTT CASGPFDQPQHF
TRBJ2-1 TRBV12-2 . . TGTGCAAGTCGCTTAGATCTAGCGGGAGGGCCCAGCTCCTACAATGAGCAGTTCTTC CASRLDLAGGPSSYNEQFF
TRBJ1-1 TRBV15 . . TGTGCCACCAGCAGAGTTCTGGTGGGGGCAACAATGAACACTGAAGCTTTCTTT CATSRVLVGATMNTEAFF
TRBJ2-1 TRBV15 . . TGTGCCACCAGCAGAGATCAGGGGGGAGAGTTAAGGAATGAGCAGTTCTTC CATSRDQGGELRNEQFF
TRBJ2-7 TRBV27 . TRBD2 TGTGCCAGCAGTTCCTTAGCGGGAGGGCCGGTATTCTACGAGCAGTACTTC CASSSLAGGPVFYEQYF
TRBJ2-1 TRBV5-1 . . TGCGCCAGCAGCTTCGTGACTAGTATCTACAATGAGCAGTTCTTC CASSFVTSIYNEQFF
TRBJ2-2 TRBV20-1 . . TGCAGTGCTGGCGGGCTGTTTTTT CSAGGLFF
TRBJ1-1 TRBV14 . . TGTGCCAGCAGCCTGAGGCAGGGAAGGAGAGCTTTCTTT CASSLRQGRRAFF
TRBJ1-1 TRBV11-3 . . TGTGCCAGCAGCTTGCAGGGAAGGGCTTTCTTT CASSLQGRAFF
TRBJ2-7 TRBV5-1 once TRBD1 TGCGCCAGCAGCTCCTGGGACAGGACATACGAGCAGTACTTC CASSSWDRTYEQYF
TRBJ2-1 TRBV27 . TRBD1 TGTGCCAGCAGTTACGGGACAGGCTACAATGAGCAGTTCTTC CASSYGTGYNEQFF
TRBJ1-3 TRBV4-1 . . TGCGCCAGCAGCCAAACAGGGACTGGAAACACCATATATTTT CASSQTGTGNTIYF
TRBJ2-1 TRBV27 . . TGTGCCAGCAGTTTATTCTTAGCGGTTAGCTCCTACAATGAGCAGTTCTTC CASSLFLAVSSYNEQFF
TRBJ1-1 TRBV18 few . TGTGCCAGCTCACCACCCAGGGGGAACACTGAAGCTTTCTTT CASSPPRGNTEAFF
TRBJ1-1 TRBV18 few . TGTGCCAGCTCACCCCCCTCGGGGGGCGCGGTTGAAGCTTTCTTT CASSPPSGGAVEAFF
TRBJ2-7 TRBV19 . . TGTGCCAGTAGTACGAGACAGAACACCTACGAGCAGTACTTC CASSTRQNTYEQYF
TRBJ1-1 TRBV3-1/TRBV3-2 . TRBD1 TGTGCCAGCAGCCAAGAAGGGGGGCCACAGGGGTGGGAAGCTTTCTTT CASSQEGGPQGWEAFF
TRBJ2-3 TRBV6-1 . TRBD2 TGTGCCAGCAGTGGCACGGGGGGGACTAGCACAGATACGCAGTATTTT CASSGTGGTSTDTQYF
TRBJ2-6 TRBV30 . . TGTGCCTGGACGTCGGGGGTAGAGGTACGATGGACTGGGGCCAACGTCCTGACTTTC CAWTSGVEVRWTGANVLTF
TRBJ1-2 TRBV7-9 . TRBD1 TGTGCCAGCAGCCATTGGACAGGGGGGGCTAATGGCTACACCTTC CASSHWTGGANGYTF
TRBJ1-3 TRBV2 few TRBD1 TGTGCCAGCAGTGGAACAGGGGCTGGAAACACCATATATTTT CASSGTGAGNTIYF
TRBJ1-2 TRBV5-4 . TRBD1 TGTGCCAGCAGCCCAGACAGGGTTTCTCATGGCTACACCTTC CASSPDRVSHGYTF
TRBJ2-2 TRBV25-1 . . TGTGCCAGCAGTGAAGGGTCATCGGGGAACACCGGGGAGCTGTTTTTT CASSEGSSGNTGELFF
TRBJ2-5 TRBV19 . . TGTGCCAGTAGCGTAGCGGAAGAAGAGACCCAGTACTTC CASSVAEEETQYF
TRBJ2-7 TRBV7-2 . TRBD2 TGTGCCAGCAGCTTAGTTCCGGCGGGAGGAACCTACGAGCAGTACTTC CASSLVPAGGTYEQYF
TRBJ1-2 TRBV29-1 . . TGCAGCGTTGAAGATCGAGGAATCTATGGCTACACCTTC CSVEDRGIYGYTF
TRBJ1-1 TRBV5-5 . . TGTGCCAGCAGCATACAAGGTTGGGCACAGAACACTGAAGCTTTCTTT CASSIQGWAQNTEAFF
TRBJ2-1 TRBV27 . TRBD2 TGTGCCAGCAGTCGGATCCCGGCTAGCGGGAGAAATGAGCAGTTCTTC CASSRIPASGRNEQFF
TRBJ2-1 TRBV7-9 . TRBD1 TGTGCCAGCAGCTTAGGGACAGGGCTACGACAGTTCTTC CASSLGTGLRQFF
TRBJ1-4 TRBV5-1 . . TGCGCCAGCAGCTTACAGGGCGGTGAAAAACTGTTTTTT CASSLQGGEKLFF
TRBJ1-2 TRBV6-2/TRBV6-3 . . TGTGCCAGCAGTTACACGAACAGGGTTCGCGGCGGCTACACCTTC CASSYTNRVRGGYTF
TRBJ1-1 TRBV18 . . TGTGCCAGCTCACCTTCGAGGTCGAACACTGAAGCTTTCTTT CASSPSRSNTEAFF
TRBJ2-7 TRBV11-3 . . TGTGCCAGCAGCCCACTCGTGACTAGCTACGAGCAGTACTTC CASSPLVTSYEQYF
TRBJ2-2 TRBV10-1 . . TGCGCCAGCAGTGAGCCGGGATTCAGGACCACCACCGGGGAGCTGTTTTTT CASSEPGFRTTTGELFF
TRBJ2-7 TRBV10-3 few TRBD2 TGTGCCATCAGGGAGCGGGAGTCCCACGAGCAGTACTTC CAIRERESHEQYF
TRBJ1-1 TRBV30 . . TGTGCCTGCCCCGCGGCAGGGGAAACTGAAGCTTTCTTT CACPAAGETEAFF
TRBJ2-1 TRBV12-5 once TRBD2 TGTGCTAGTGGTTTGGACGGAGCGGGAGGGTCGATATGGAATGAGCAGTTCTTC CASGLDGAGGSIWNEQFF
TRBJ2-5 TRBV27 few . TGTGCCAGCAGTACAGGGTTGAGGGAAGAGACCCAGTACTTC CASSTGLREETQYF
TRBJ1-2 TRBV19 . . TGTGCCAGTAGTATGGCAGTCGTGGGCTACACCTTC CASSMAVVGYTF
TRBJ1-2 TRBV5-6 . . TGTGCCAGCCACGGTCGGGGGAAAGATGGCTACACCTTC CASHGRGKDGYTF
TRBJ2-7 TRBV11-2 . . TGTGCCAGCAGCTTAGATCTACAGGGCGGCGAGCAGTACTTC CASSLDLQGGEQYF
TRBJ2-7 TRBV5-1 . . TGCGCCAGCAGCTTGGTCAGGCACCCTACCTACGAGCAGTACTTC CASSLVRHPTYEQYF
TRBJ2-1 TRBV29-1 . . TGCGGCCTGGGGGGAAGCTCCTACAATGAGCAGTTCTTC CGLGGSSYNEQFF
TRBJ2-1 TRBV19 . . TGTGCCAGTAGTAGCCAGGGTAACAGGCACAATGAGCAGTTCTTC CASSSQGNRHNEQFF
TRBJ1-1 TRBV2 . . TGTGCCAGCAGCCGTGTACAGTCAAACACTGAAGCTTTCTTT CASSRVQSNTEAFF
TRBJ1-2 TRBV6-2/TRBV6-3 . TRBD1 TGTGCCAGCAGTTATTTCCGCTCGACAGGGGATGGCTACACCTTC CASSYFRSTGDGYTF
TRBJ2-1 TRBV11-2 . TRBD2 TGTGCCAGCAGCCGATCTAGCGGGAGCTACAATGAGCAGTTCTTC CASSRSSGSYNEQFF
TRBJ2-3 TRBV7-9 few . TGTGCCAGCAGCTTATTAGGCTCCAGGAGGACAGATACGCAGTATTTT CASSLLGSRRTDTQYF